This TCR beta chain emerged from a study of blood T cell repertoires in COVID-19. At the level of the study: COVID-19 samples, acute and convalescent, were from the United States, Italy and Spain. T cells, B-cell-depleted T cells, or PBMCs supplied cDNA or gDNA.

Methods used by the authors: The assay estimated nucleated cells by amplifying reference gene primers. TCRdb's copy holds only in-frame clones and misses some; the assay was immunoSEQ multiplex PCR. From that table come the V and J calls and clone size; the DNA was used to work out D and trimming. The data show about 670,000 clones, about 90% seen once. With V trimmed by 4 bases and J by 8 bases, 6 bases remained unmatched. CDR3 size: 14 residues. CDR1 SGHRS and CDR2 YFSETQ come from the germline V gene. The chain couples TRBV5-1 to TRBJ1-4, with 9 bases fitting TRBD1. The sequencing input was peripheral blood. The receptor comes from a woman aged 18-35 years with acute or convalescent COVID-19. The CDR3 sequence is CASSKDRGGEKLFF. CDR3 nucleotide sequence: TGCGCCAGCAGCAAGGACAGGGGCGGCGAAAAACTGTTTTTT. Full variable domain (remainder filled in from reference TRBV5-1 and TRBJ1-4): KAGVTQTPRYLIKTRGQQVTLSCSPISGHRSVSWYQQTPGQGLQFLFEYFSETQRNKGNFPGRFSGRQFSNSRSEMNVSTLELGDSALYLCASSKDRGGEKLFFGSGTQLSVL.